The 12 T cell receptor beta chains given below trace back to one sample, sequenced in a study of blood T cell repertoires in COVID-19. Libraries were prepared by immunoSEQ multiplex PCR; TCRdb keeps only in-frame clonotypes and omits some of them. The sample includes some 160,000 clones, about 80% of them seen just once. Sequenced sample: peripheral blood. The receptor source for this set is a man in his sixties or seventies with active or convalescent COVID-19.

V gene TRBV7-9 combines with J gene TRBJ1-1, with a tentative D call TRBD1 (5 bases). Trimming left V 0 bases short and J 4 bases short, with 9 bases between. CDR3 length: 14 amino acids. From germline, CDR1 is SEHNR and CDR2 FQNEAQ (reference sequence). CDR3 sequence (DNA): TGTGCCAGCAGCTTAGCCGGGACTCTCACTGAAGCTTTCTTT. Translated: CASSLAGTLTEAFF.

The rearrangement joins TRBV11-2 to TRBJ1-1; D perhaps matches TRBD1 (6 bases). The V end lost 4 bases, the J end lost 1 base, and 13 bases lay between the germline ends. The CDR3 sequence is 15 residues long. In germline, CDR1 is SGHAT, CDR2 FQNNGV. The CDR3 bases are TGTGCCAGCAGCTCCCGGGGGGCAACGAACACTGAAGCTTTCTTT. Translation: CASSSRGATNTEAFF.

The chain employs TRBV5-4 and TRBJ2-7; 7 bases map to TRBD2. Germline loops: CDR1 SGHNT, CDR2 YYREEE (reference sequence). V shed 5 bases and J 7 bases; nucleotides not matched to a gene: 9. The CDR3 covers 13 residues. CDR3 nucleotides: TGTGCCAGCAGTTACTACTCCGGGAGGGAGCAGTACTTC. Translated: CASSYYSGREQYF.

The genes are TRBV6-5 and TRBJ2-3, with 9 bases matching TRBD2. J gave up 5 bases and V 8 bases, and 11 bases lay outside the gene matches. CDR3 length: 15 amino acids. Germline CDR1 reads MNHEY; CDR2 reads SVGAGI. CDR3 residues: CASSQVAGVGDTQYF. CDR3 in DNA: TGTGCCAGCTCACAGGTAGCGGGAGTGGGAGATACGCAGTATTTT.

CDR3 residues: CASSQVPTTYEQYF. CDR3 sequence (DNA): TGTGCCAGCAGCCAGGTCCCCACCACCTACGAGCAGTACTTC. The V call is TRBV5-5, the J call TRBJ2-7; D is unresolved. The germline V gene has CDR1 SGHKS and CDR2 YYEKEE (reference sequence). V was cut by 4 bases and J by 2 bases, with 13 bases left in between. This CDR3 is built from 14 residues.

This clone showed up just a few times. The J gene is TRBJ1-1, the V gene TRBV7-8; D gene ambiguous. The CDR3 consists of 17 residues. V was cut by 1 base and J by 2 bases, with 17 bases left in between. Germline CDR1 reads SGHVS; CDR2 reads FQNEAQ. The CDR3 coding sequence is TGTGCCAGCAGCTTAGTAGGTTTGCGCAACAGAAACACTGAAGCTTTCTTT. This translates into CASSLVGLRNRNTEAFF.

V and J are TRBV7-8 and TRBJ2-3; 12 bases agree with TRBD2. The CDR3 loop spans 15 amino acids. V lost 3 bases to trimming and J lost 8 bases; unmatched junction nucleotides: 6. Germline CDR1 and CDR2: SGHVS and FQNEAQ. This chain's CDR3 is CASSFTSGGSGTQYF. The CDR3 DNA reads as TGTGCCAGCAGCTTTACTAGCGGGGGGAGTGGTACGCAGTATTTT.

The chain links TRBV3-1 (or the pseudogene TRBV3-2) to TRBJ2-7; 7 bases agree with TRBD1. The CDR3 is 15 residues long. Germline CDR1 is LGHDT and CDR2 is YNNKEL (reference sequence). The junction had 11 bases not matched to a gene; V was cut back by 4 bases and J by 5 bases. The CDR3 spells CASSPGPDRVDEQYF. DNA for the CDR3: TGTGCCAGCAGCCCGGGCCCCGACAGGGTGGACGAGCAGTACTTC.

The V gene is TRBV25-1, the J gene TRBJ1-2; the D is unclear. CDR3 length equals 14 residues. Trimming pared 3 bases from V and 1 base from J, leaving 9 bases between. CDR1 and CDR2 (germline): MGHDK, SYGVNS. The CDR3 nucleotides read TGTGCCAGCAGTGATTTCCGGGGTAACTATGGCTACACCTTC. Translation: CASSDFRGNYGYTF.

J is TRBJ2-2 and V is TRBV5-1; 7 nucleotides align to TRBD2. The CDR3 totals 15 residues. V dropped 0 bases and J dropped 4; count of bases not matched to a gene: 3. The germline gives CDR1 SGHRS, CDR2 YFSETQ. DNA for the CDR3: TGCGCCAGCAGCTTGGCGACGGGAGGCACCGGGGAGCTGTTTTTT. Translation gives CASSLATGGTGELFF.

The chain recombines TRBV6-1 with TRBJ2-7; D perhaps matches TRBD1 (6 bases). V was pared by 3 bases and J by 0 bases, with 9 bases between. The CDR3 loop spans 14 amino acids. The germline gives CDR1 MNHNS, CDR2 SASEGT. In nucleotides, the CDR3 is TGTGCCAGCAGTGAGCAGGACAGCTCCTACGAGCAGTACTTC. Protein sequence: CASSEQDSSYEQYF.

This chain joins TRBV21-1 and TRBJ2-7; the table assigns TRBD1, which was not confirmed against the DNA. TRBV21-1 is shown as a pseudogene. The CDR3 spans 14 residues. The CDR3: CASSKDRVRGEQYF. The CDR3 DNA is TGTGCCAGCAGCAAAGACAGGGTAAGGGGCGAGCAGTACTTC.